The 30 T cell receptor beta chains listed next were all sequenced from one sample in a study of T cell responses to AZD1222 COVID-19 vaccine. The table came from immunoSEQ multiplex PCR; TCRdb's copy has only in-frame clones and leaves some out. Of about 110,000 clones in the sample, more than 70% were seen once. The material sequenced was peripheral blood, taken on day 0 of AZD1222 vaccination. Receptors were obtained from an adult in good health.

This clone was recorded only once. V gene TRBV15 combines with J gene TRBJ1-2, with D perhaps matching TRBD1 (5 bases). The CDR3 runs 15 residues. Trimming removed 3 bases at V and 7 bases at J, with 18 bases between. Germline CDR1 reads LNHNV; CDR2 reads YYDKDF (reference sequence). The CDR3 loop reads CATSRSGGLPLGYTF. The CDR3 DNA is TGTGCCACCAGCAGGAGTGGGGGACTCCCGCTTGGCTACACCTTC.

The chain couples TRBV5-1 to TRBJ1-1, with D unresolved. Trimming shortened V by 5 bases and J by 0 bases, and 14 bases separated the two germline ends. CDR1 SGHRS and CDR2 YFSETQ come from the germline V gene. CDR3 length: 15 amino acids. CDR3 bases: TGCGCCAGCAGGGCAGCGCTTGTCTTGAACACTGAAGCTTTCTTT. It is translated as CASRAALVLNTEAFF.

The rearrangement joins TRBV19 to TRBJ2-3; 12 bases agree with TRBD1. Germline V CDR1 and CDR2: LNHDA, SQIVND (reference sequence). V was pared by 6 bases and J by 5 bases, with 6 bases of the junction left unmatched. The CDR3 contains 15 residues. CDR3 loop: CASRRGQGAVDTQYF. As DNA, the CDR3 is TGTGCCAGTAGAAGGGGACAGGGGGCAGTAGATACGCAGTATTTT.

The DNA for the CDR3 is TGTGCCAGCAGTTACGTTACACCTCAAGAGACCCAGTACTTC. Its protein is CASSYVTPQETQYF. The rearrangement uses TRBV6-2 or TRBV6-3 and TRBJ2-5; D gene unclear. Germline CDR1 reads MNHEY; CDR2 reads SVGEGT. This CDR3 is 14 amino acids long. V was clipped by 2 bases and J by 2 bases, with 9 bases between them.

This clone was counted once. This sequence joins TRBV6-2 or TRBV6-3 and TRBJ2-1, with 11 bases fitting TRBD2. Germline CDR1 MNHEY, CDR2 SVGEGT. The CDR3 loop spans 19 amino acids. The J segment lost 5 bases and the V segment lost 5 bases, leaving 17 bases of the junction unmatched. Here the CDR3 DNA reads TGTGCCAGCAGTAAAACCCGGACGGTAGCGGGGGGGGTCAACAATGAGCAGTTCTTC. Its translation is CASSKTRTVAGGVNNEQFF.

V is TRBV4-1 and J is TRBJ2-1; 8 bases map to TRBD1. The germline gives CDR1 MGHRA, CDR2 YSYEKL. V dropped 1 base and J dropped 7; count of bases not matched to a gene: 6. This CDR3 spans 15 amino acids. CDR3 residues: CASSQGDRWSNEQFF. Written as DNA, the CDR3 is TGCGCCAGCAGCCAAGGGGACAGGTGGAGTAATGAGCAGTTCTTC.

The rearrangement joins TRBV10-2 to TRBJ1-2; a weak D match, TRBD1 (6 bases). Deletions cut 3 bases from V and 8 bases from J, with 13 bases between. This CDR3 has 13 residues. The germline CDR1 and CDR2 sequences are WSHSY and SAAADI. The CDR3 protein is CASSDGQGTGYTF. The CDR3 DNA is TGCGCCAGCAGTGACGGGCAGGGGACAGGCTACACCTTC.

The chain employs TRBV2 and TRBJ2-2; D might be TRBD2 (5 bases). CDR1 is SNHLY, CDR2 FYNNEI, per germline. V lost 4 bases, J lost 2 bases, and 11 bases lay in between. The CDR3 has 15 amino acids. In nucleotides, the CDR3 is TGTGCCAGCAGTGCGCTCGGACTTAACACCGGGGAGCTGTTTTTT. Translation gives CASSALGLNTGELFF.

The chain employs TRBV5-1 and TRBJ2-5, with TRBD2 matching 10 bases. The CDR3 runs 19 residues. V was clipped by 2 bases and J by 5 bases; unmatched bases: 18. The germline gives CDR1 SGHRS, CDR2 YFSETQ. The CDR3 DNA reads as TGCGCCAGCAGCTTTGCGACACTATTTCTAGCGGGGGATCGGGAGACCCAGTACTTC. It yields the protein CASSFATLFLAGDRETQYF.

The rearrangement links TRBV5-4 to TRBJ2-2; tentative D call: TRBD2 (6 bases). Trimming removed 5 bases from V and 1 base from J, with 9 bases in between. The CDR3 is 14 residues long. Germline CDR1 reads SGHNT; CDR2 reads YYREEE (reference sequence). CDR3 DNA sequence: TGTGCCAGCAGTGTCGGGGGGAACACCGGGGAGCTGTTTTTT. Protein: CASSVGGNTGELFF.

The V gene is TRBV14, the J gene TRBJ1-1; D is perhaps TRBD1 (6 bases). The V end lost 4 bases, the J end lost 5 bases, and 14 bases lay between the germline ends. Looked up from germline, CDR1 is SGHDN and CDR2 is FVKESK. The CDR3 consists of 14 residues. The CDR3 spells CASSRVTGMTEAFF. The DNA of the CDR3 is TGTGCCAGCAGCCGAGTAACAGGGATGACTGAAGCTTTCTTT.

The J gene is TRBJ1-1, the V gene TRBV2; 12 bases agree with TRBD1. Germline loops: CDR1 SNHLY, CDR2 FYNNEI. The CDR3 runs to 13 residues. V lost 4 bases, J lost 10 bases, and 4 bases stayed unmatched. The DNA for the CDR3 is TGTGCCAGCAGTGGAGGGACAGGGGGCCTAGCTTTCTTT. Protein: CASSGGTGGLAFF.

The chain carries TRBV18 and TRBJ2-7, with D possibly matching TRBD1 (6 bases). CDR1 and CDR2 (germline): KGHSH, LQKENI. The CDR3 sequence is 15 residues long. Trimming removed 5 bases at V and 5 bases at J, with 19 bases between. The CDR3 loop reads CASSWGQGLGNEQYF. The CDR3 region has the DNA TGTGCCAGCTCATGGGGACAAGGCCTCGGCAACGAGCAGTACTTC.

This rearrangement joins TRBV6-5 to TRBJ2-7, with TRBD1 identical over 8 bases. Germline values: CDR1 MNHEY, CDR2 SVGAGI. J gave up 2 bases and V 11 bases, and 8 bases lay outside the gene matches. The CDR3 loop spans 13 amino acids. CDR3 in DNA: TGTGCCTCGTCGACAGGGGAACCCTACGAGCAGTACTTC. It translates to CASSTGEPYEQYF.

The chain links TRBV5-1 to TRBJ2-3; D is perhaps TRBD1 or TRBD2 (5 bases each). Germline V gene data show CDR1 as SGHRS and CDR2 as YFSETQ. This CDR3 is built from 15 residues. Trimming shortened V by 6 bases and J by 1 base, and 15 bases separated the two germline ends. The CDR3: CASKSGRGGTDTQYF. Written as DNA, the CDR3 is TGCGCCAGCAAATCGGGCCGAGGGGGCACAGATACGCAGTATTTT.

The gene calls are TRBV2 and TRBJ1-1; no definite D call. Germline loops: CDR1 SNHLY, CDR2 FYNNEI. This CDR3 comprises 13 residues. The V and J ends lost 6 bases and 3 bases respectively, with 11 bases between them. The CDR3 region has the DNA TGTGCCAGCAGAGCGGGGTGGGACACTGAAGCTTTCTTT. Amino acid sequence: CASRAGWDTEAFF.

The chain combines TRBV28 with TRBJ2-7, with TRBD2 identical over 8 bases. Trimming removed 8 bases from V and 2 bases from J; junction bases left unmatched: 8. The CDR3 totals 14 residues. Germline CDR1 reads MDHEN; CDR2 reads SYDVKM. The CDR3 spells CASDSSGGPYEQYF. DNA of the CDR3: TGTGCCAGCGATAGCAGCGGGGGCCCCTACGAGCAGTACTTC. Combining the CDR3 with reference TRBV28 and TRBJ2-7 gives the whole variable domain DVKVTQSSRYLVKRTGEKVFLECVQDMDHENMFWYRQDPGLGLRLIYFSYDVKMKEKGDIPEGYSVSREKKERFSLILESASTNQTSMYLCASDSSGGPYEQYFGPGTRLTVT.

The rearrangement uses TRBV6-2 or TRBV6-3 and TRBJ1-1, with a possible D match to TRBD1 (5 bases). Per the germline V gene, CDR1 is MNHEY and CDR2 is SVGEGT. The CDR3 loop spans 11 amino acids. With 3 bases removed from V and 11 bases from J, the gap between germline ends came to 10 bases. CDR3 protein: CASSYQGSAFF. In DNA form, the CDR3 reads TGTGCCAGCAGTTATCAGGGAAGTGCTTTCTTT.

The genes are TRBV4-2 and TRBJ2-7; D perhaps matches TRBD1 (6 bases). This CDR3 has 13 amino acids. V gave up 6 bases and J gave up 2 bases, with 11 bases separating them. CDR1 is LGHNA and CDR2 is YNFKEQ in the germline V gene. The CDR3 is CASRRTGTYEQYF. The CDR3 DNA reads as TGTGCCAGCAGAAGAACAGGGACCTACGAGCAGTACTTC.

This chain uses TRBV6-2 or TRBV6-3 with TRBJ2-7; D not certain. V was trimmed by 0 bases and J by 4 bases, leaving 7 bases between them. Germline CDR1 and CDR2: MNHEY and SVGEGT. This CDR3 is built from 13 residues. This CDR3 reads CASSYSRLYEQYF. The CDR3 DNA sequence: TGTGCCAGCAGTTACTCCCGGCTTTACGAGCAGTACTTC.

The CDR3 spells CASSLSINGGYGYTF. CDR3 sequence (DNA): TGTGCCAGCAGTTTATCGATAAACGGAGGCTATGGCTACACCTTC. The chain employs TRBV27 and TRBJ1-2; no clear D. Germline loops: CDR1 MNHEY, CDR2 SMNVEV (reference sequence). This CDR3 comprises 15 residues. Trimming removed 0 bases from V and 4 bases from J, with 12 bases in between.

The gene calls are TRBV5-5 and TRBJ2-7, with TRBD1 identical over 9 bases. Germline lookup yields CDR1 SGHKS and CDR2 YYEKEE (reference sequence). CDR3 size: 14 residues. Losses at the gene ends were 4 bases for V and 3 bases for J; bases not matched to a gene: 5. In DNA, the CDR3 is TGTGCCAGCAGCGTGGGACAGGGAAACTACGAGCAGTACTTC. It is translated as CASSVGQGNYEQYF.

The CDR3 sequence is CASSLTGGANYGYTF. The CDR3 nucleotides read TGTGCCAGCAGTTTGACAGGGGGCGCTAACTATGGCTACACCTTC. This sequence joins TRBV27 and TRBJ1-2, with 10 bases that match TRBD1. Germline lookup yields CDR1 MNHEY and CDR2 SMNVEV (reference sequence). This CDR3 has 15 residues. The ends lost 3 bases at V and 0 bases at J; junction bases unmatched: 1.

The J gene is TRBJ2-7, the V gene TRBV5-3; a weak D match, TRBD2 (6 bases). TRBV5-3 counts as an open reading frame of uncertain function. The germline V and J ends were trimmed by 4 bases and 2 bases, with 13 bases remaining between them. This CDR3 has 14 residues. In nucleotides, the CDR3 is TGTGCCAGAAGCCTGACTAGGGCGACCTACGAGCAGTACTTC. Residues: CARSLTRATYEQYF.

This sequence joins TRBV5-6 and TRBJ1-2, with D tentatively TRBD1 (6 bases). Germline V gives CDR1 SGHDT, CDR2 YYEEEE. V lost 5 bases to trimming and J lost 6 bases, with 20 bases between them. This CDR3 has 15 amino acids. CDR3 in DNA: TGTGCCAGCAGTAGCTTTAGTTCAGGGGTTGATGGCTACACCTTC. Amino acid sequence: CASSSFSSGVDGYTF.

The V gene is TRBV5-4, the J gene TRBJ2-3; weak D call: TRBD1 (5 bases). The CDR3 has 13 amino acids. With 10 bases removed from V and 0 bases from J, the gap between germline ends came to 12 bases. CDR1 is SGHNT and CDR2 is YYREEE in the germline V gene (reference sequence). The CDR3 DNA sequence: TGTGCCGGATTAGACAGAAGCACAGATACGCAGTATTTT. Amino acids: CAGLDRSTDTQYF. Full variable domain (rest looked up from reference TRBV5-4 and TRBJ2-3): ETGVTQSPTHLIKTRGQQVTLRCSSQSGHNTVSWYQQALGQGPQFIFQYYREEENGRGNFPPRFSGLQFPNYSSELNVNALELDDSALYLCAGLDRSTDTQYFGPGTRLTVL.

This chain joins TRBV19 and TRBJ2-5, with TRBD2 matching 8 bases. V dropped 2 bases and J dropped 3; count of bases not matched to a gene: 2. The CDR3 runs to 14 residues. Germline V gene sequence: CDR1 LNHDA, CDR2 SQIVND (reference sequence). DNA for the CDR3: TGTGCCAGTAGTATATTTAGCGGGGAAGAGACCCAGTACTTC. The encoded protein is CASSIFSGEETQYF.

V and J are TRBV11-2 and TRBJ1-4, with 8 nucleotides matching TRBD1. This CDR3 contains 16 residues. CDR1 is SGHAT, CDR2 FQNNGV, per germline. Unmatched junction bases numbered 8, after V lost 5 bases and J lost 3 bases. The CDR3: CASSPGTGTSNEKLFF. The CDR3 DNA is TGTGCCAGCAGCCCCGGGACAGGCACCTCTAATGAAAAACTGTTTTTT.

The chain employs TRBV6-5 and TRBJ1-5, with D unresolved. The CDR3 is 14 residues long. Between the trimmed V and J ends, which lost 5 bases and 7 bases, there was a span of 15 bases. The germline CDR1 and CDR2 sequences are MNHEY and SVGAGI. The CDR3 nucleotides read TGTGCCAGCAGTCCCATTGCTTCCCGGCAGCCCCAGCATTTT. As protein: CASSPIASRQPQHF.

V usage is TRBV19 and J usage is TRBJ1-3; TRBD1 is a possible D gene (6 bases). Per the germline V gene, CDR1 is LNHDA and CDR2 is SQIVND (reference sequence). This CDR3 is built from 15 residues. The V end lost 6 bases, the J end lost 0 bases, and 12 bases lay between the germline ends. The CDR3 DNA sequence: TGTGCCAGTAGCTCCTGGACAGCCTCTGGAAACACCATATATTTT. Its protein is CASSSWTASGNTIYF.